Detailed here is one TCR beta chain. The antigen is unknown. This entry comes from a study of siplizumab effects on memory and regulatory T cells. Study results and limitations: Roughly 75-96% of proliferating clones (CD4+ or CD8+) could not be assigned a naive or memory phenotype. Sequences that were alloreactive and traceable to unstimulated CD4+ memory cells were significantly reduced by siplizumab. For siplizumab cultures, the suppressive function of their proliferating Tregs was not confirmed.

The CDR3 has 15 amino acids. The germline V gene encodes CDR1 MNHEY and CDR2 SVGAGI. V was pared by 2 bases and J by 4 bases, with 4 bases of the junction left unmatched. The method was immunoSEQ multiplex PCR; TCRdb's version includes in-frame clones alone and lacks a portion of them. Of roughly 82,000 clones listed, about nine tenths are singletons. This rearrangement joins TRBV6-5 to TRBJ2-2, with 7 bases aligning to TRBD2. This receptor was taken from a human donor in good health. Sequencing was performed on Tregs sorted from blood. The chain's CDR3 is CASSYRGEPTGELFF. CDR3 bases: TGTGCCAGCAGTTACCGGGGGGAACCCACCGGGGAGCTGTTTTTT.